The subject of this entry is one T cell receptor (beta chain). Its antigen remains unidentified. Qualities for individual bases were not recorded, and no much larger clone is one base off. CDR1 SGHRS and CDR2 YFSETQ were looked up in the germline V gene. The V end loses 2 bases and the J end loses 5 bases, and a stretch of 9 bases separates them. The CDR3 runs 13 amino acids, cysteine and phenylalanine included. Kept here is only the CDR3 DNA, which spans 39 bases and is read in frame from base 1. TCR CDR3 regions were amplified from genomic DNA by multiplex PCR using the deep immunoSEQ assay. Genomic DNA extracted from each cell subset was distributed evenly over all wells of several immunoSEQ 96-well plates, and each plate served as one replicate. Each replicate PCR for sorted subsets received around 200 ng genomic DNA, equal to about 30,000 T cell genomes. Purified libraries were quantified with a Qubit 3.0 fluorometer, sized on a Bioanalyzer 2100, and re-quantified with the KAPA Library Quantification kit. Each immunoSEQ 96-well plate was sequenced on its own single-read 150-cycle Illumina NextSeq 550 flow cell. In the paper's pipeline: The immunoSEQ output contained only junctional sequences without quality scores, so filtering could not match that applied to full-length reads. Sequences were annotated with PyIR, a Python wrapper for IgBLAST v1.9, using IMGT germline references to assign V/J genes and CDR3. Reads were removed for weak V/J assignments (E-value above 1e-6), missing CDR3, stop codons, out-of-frame junctions, or ambiguous translated residues. V3J clonotypes were defined as sequences sharing an identical inferred V gene, J gene, and CDR3 amino acid sequence. To compute the percentage overlap between repertoires, the number of shared unique clonotypes was divided by the size of the smaller repertoire. RTK rarefaction, the Chao1 estimator, and Recon v2.1 estimates of unobserved clonotypes were used to assess repertoire richness. For all TCRbeta clonotypes obtained by the gDNA method from several donors, generation probabilities were computed with OLGA. TCRdb provides this immuneACCESS table in a form limited to in-frame rearrangements. Some clones are lacking; in checked studies, under half of them reflect an unresolved V gene, and why the rest are absent is not known. The V and J calls and clone size come from that table; D and trimming were worked out from the DNA. A total of millions of clones appear in this sample, 95% of them only once. The ten top clones hold 0.13% of the sample.

These data originate in a study of shared clonotypes between healthy human individuals (dated by TCRdb to 2020 to 2022). In the study overall: A few men and a couple of women, aged 18 to 49 years, made up the cohort. For each donor, CD4 naive and CD4 memory were each given three plates, CD8 naive was given two plates, and CD8 memory was given one plate. The study deeply sequenced blood TCR repertoires of about 5 healthy adults to estimate repertoire size and the extent of clonotype sharing between individuals. To increase sequencing depth and limit assay-specific biases, TCR repertoire library preparation and sequencing were carried out by different laboratories using diverse techniques. Leukapheresis yielded between about 0.9 and 8.9 billion PBMCs per donor.

The research as a whole found: Clonotypes shared by all four sorted-subset donors showed higher generation probabilities than non-shared clonotypes. Sharing across several donors was observed for around 5% of naive CD4, over 3% of naive CD8, 2.3% of memory CD4, and about 0.39% of memory CD8 clonotypes. The small number of donors limited the genetic and exposure-history diversity represented. Sampling was restricted to blood, and TCR repertoires in tissue are likely to differ from TCR repertoires in blood. Pairwise subsampling led to the expectation that sequencing depth would affect the degree of clonotype sharing among donors. Larger estimated clonotype richness was generally found for naive subsets than for memory subsets. Rarefaction of sorted-subset datasets indicated incomplete sequencing despite the large sequencing depth.

Donors were healthy HIV-negative adults with no recently reported acute infections or vaccinations. Every donor was a Caucasian adult living in Nashville, Tennessee, USA. CD4+ T cells were enriched by magnetic negative selection; naive cells were then positively selected on CD45RA, and the negative fraction formed the memory subset. After blood collection by leukapheresis, PBMCs were isolated using Ficoll-Histopaque density gradient centrifugation and then cryopreserved in the vapor phase of liquid nitrogen. Analytical flow cytometry was used to check the purity and quantity of each magnetically sorted T cell population. Genomic DNA was isolated from every sorted fraction and measured by UV absorbance on a Nanodrop 2000c.

The rearranged chain carries TRBV5-1 and TRBJ2-3; confidence is insufficient to name the D gene. The clonotype comes from a young man in good health. The specimen sequenced was naive CD4+ T cells sorted from blood. Per the publication, the cell subset or site label means: CD45RA+ positively selected. The nucleotide sequence reads as follows: TGCGCCAGCAGCTTCCAAACGGTAGATACGCAGTATTTT. It translates to CASSFQTVDTQYF.